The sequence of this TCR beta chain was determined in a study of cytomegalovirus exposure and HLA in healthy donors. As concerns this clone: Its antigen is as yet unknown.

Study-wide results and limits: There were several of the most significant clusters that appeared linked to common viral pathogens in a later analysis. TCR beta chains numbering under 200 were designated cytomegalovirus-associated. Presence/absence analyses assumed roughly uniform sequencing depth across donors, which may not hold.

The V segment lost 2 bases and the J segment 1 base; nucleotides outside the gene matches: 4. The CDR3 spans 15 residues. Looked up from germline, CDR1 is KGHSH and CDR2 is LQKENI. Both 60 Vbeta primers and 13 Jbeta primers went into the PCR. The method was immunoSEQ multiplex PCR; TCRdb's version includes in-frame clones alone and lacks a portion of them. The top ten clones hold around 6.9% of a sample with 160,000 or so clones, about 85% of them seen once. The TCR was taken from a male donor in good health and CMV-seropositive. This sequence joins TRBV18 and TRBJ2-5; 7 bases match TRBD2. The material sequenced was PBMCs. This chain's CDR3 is CASSPVAGAQETQYF. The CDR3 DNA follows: TGTGCCAGCTCACCAGTGGCGGGAGCCCAAGAGACCCAGTACTTC.